A single sample gave rise to the 6 T cell receptor beta chains below, sequenced in a study of CD8 T cells in Susac syndrome. The RNA input was 0.5 to 1 ug, and it was reverse transcribed with random hexamers. In TCRdb, the immunoSEQ multiplex PCR reads were re-called with MiXCR into one record per CDR3 protein. The sample has under 200,000 distinct CDR3 sequences, roughly 95% seen once. What was sequenced was CD8+ T cells from PBMCs. Receptor source: a human donor with multiple sclerosis.

The chain employs TRBV6-4 and TRBJ2-3; D gene ambiguous. CDR3 length: 15 amino acids. Trimming took off 5 bases at V and 0 bases at J, with 12 bases between the two ends. Germline-derived CDR1 and CDR2 are MRHNA and SNTAGT. The CDR3 here is CASSPGSTSTDTQYF. CDR3 nucleotide sequence: TGTGCCAGCAGTCCAGGCTCAACTAGCACAGATACGCAGTATTTT.

CDR3 loop: CASSLRFLASGRNEQFF. The CDR3 nucleotides are TGCGCCAGCAGCTTGAGGTTCTTGGCTAGCGGGCGCAATGAGCAGTTCTTC. The chain couples TRBV5-1 to TRBJ2-1, with TRBD2 matching 8 bases. After removal of 1 base from V and 6 bases from J, the junction contained 12 bases not matched to a gene. Per the germline V gene, CDR1 is SGHRS and CDR2 is YFSETQ. CDR3 length equals 17 residues.

The rearrangement links TRBV3-1 to TRBJ2-5; D is unresolved. CDR1 is LGHDT, CDR2 YNNKEL, per germline (reference sequence). The CDR3 loop spans 12 amino acids. V lost 0 bases to trimming and J lost 7 bases, with 6 bases between them. The CDR3 coding sequence is TGTGCCAGCAGCCAAGACTTTGGGACCCAGTACTTC. Amino acids: CASSQDFGTQYF.

V usage is TRBV29-1 and J usage is TRBJ2-5; D gene ambiguous. The V end lost 4 bases, the J end lost 2 bases, and 2 bases lay between the germline ends. This CDR3 region has 10 residues. Germline V lookup: CDR1 SQVTM, CDR2 ANQGSEA. CDR3: CSVVQETQYF. CDR3 bases: TGCAGCGTTGTACAAGAGACCCAGTACTTC.

This chain joins TRBV7-3 and TRBJ2-3; no reliable D call. The V gene lost 3 bases and the J gene lost 1 base, with 5 bases spanning the gap. The CDR3 loop spans 13 amino acids. Looked up from germline, CDR1 is SGHTA and CDR2 is FQGTGA. The CDR3 sequence is CASSFFGTDTQYF. The DNA for the CDR3 is TGTGCCAGCAGCTTCTTCGGCACAGATACGCAGTATTTT.

The chain uses TRBV2 and TRBJ2-5; 11 nucleotides align to TRBD1. V lost 3 bases and J lost 4; bases outside the gene matches: 4. This CDR3 is 15 amino acids long. Germline CDR1 and CDR2: SNHLY and FYNNEI. The CDR3 loop reads CASSEEDRGLETQYF. The CDR3 region has the DNA TGTGCCAGCAGTGAGGAGGACAGGGGGCTAGAGACCCAGTACTTC.